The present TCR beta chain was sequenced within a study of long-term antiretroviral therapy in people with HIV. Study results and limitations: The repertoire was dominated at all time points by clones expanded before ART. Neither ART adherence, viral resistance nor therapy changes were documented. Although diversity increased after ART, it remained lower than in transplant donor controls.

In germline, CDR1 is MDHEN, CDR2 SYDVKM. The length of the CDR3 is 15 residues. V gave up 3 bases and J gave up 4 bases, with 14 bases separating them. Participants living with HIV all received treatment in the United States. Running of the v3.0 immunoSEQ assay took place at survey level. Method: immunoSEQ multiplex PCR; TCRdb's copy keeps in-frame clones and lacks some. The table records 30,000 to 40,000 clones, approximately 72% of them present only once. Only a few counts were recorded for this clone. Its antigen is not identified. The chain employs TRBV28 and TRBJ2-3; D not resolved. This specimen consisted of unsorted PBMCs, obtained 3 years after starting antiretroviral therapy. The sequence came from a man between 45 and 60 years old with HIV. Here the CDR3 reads CASSFLGLQADTQYF. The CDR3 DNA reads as TGTGCCAGCAGTTTCCTCGGGTTGCAGGCAGATACGCAGTATTTT.